This T cell receptor (beta chain) is from a study of identical twins. Via MiXCR, TCRdb re-called the 5' RACE reads, giving one row per CDR3 protein. The sample holds around 450,000 distinct CDR3 sequences, around 14% seen once. V gave up 2 bases and J gave up 2 bases; unmatched junction bases: 4. CDR1 DFQATT and CDR2 SNEGSKA come from the germline V gene (reference sequence). CDR3 length equals 14 residues. The same sample was also used in a study of yellow fever vaccine responses in identical twins.

The receptor's source is a woman younger than 30 in good health. Input material: CD4+ T cells sorted from blood. This chain joins TRBV20-1 and TRBJ2-7; 9 bases are shared with TRBD1. The CDR3 sequence is CSARKGQGPYEQYF. DNA for the CDR3: TGCAGTGCTAGAAAAGGACAGGGGCCCTACGAGCAGTACTTC.